Listed below are T cell receptor beta chains from one sample, sequenced in a study of blood T cells in healthy people across ages. TCRdb ran MiXCR on the 5' RACE reads and lists one entry per CDR3 protein. The sample records 1.5 million to 1.9 million distinct CDR3 sequences, 40% to 45% being singletons. Sequenced sample: blood. The receptors derive from a woman aged 18-29 years in good health. The CDR3 runs from the conserved cysteine through the conserved F or W. A D gene is named only where the DNA matches it firmly. Clone size, where shown, is once, few, many, or a class for clones that have expanded.

TRBV11-2	TRBJ1-2	NA	NA	TGTGCCAGCAGCCGAGACAGTTTACCGACTCGGGCTTACTATGGCTACACCTTC	CASSRDSLPTRAYYGYTF
TRBV20-1	TRBJ2-1	NA	NA	TGCAGTGCGGGAAAGGACGGGAGCTCCTACAATGAGCAGTTCTTC	CSAGKDGSSYNEQFF
TRBV4-3	TRBJ2-1	NA	NA	TGCGCCAGCAGCCAAGATCAGGGGTCCTACGAGCAGTTCTTC	CASSQDQGSYEQFF
TRBV4-1	TRBJ1-2	TRBD1	once	TGCGCCAGCAGCCGACCCGGGACAGGGGGAGGCTACACCTTC	CASSRPGTGGGYTF
TRBV7-9	TRBJ2-3	NA	NA	TGTGCCAGCAGCATACCCGGAGGGACAGATACGCGGTATTTT	CASSIPGGTDTRYF
TRBV27	TRBJ1-1	NA	NA	TGTGCCAGCAGTTCACGCAACCCGAACACTGAAGCTTTCTTT	CASSSRNPNTEAFF
TRBV2	TRBJ2-7	TRBD2	NA	TGTGCCAGTACCCCGGGACTAGCAGACAATGAGCAGTACTTC	CASTPGLADNEQYF
TRBV20-1	TRBJ2-7	NA	NA	TGCAGTGCCAACGAAAACCCGGGCTCCTACGAGCAGTACTTC	CSANENPGSYEQYF
TRBV3-1	TRBJ2-3	TRBD1	once	TGTGCCAGCAGCCATGACGAGACAGGGCCTAGCACAGAGACGCAGTATTTT	CASSHDETGPSTETQYF
TRBV20-1	TRBJ2-7	TRBD1	NA	TGCAGTGCACCCGGGACAGGGGTGTACGAGCAGTACTTC	CSAPGTGVYEQYF
TRBV7-9	TRBJ1-5	NA	NA	TGTGCCAGCAGCTTAACTGAGGGGGGCGGTCAGCCCCAGCATTTT	CASSLTEGGGQPQHF
TRBV3-1	TRBJ2-5	NA	once	TGTGCCAGCAGCCAAGAAAACAGGGTTTCAGAGACCCAGTACTTC	CASSQENRVSETQYF
TRBV27	TRBJ1-1	NA	few	TGTGCCAGCAGTTTGTTGGGGGGTGAAGCTTTCTTT	CASSLLGGEAFF
TRBV20-1	TRBJ2-1	TRBD2	NA	TGCAGTGCTACCCTCCATAGCGGGAGGGCCTCCAATGAGCAGTTCTTC	CSATLHSGRASNEQFF
TRBV6-5	TRBJ2-1	TRBD2	NA	TGTGCCAGCAGTTACTACGTAGCGGGCTCCTACAATGAGCAGTTCTTC	CASSYYVAGSYNEQFF
TRBV13	TRBJ1-2	NA	NA	TGTGCCAGCAGCTTACGACCTAGCAGTCACACCTTC	CASSLRPSSHTF
TRBV12-3/TRBV12-4	TRBJ2-1	TRBD2	few	TGTGCCAGCAAGGGAGGGGACTCGGGTGAGCAGTTCTTC	CASKGGDSGEQFF
TRBV24-1	TRBJ2-1	TRBD2	NA	TGTGCCACCAGTGACCAGTGGAACGGACTAGTCCGGAATACATTGCCCAATGAGCAGTTCTTC	CATSDQWNGLVRNTLPNEQFF
TRBV7-2	TRBJ2-1	TRBD1	few	TGTGCCAGCAGCTTAGGTGGACAGGGTTACAATGAGCAGTTCTTC	CASSLGGQGYNEQFF
TRBV27	TRBJ1-2	NA	NA	TGTGCCAGCAGTTCGGGACTCCTCCACCGGGGCTACACCTTC	CASSSGLLHRGYTF
TRBV6-6	TRBJ2-3	NA	NA	TGTGCCAGCAGTTACCCGGACTTAGCAGATACGCAGTATTTT	CASSYPDLADTQYF
TRBV7-3	TRBJ2-3	NA	once	TGTGCCAGCAGCTTAATGGGGGCGAAGACAGATACGCAGTATTTT	CASSLMGAKTDTQYF
TRBV7-7	TRBJ1-6	NA	few	TGTGCTAGCAGCTCGGACCGGGGGGAACCCCTCCACTTT	CASSSDRGEPLHF
TRBV4-2	TRBJ2-7	TRBD2	many	TGTGCCAGCAGCCAAGATTACACTAGCGGCTCCTACAATGAGCAGTACTTC	CASSQDYTSGSYNEQYF
TRBV20-1	TRBJ1-4	NA	NA	TGCAGTGCTAGATTCACAGGGAATAATGAAAAACTGTTTTTT	CSARFTGNNEKLFF
TRBV28	TRBJ2-7	TRBD1	NA	TGTGCCAGCAGGACTTCCGGGACAGGGTTACACGAGCAGTACTTC	CASRTSGTGLHEQYF
TRBV20-1	TRBJ1-6	NA	NA	TGCAGTGCTACCACATGGAGCTCCTATAATTCACCCCTCCACTTT	CSATTWSSYNSPLHF
TRBV20-1	TRBJ2-5	NA	NA	TGCAGTGCTAGAGATCTGACAGGTCAAGAGACCCAGTACTTC	CSARDLTGQETQYF
TRBV6-5	TRBJ2-1	TRBD1	NA	TGTGCCAGCAGTCCCGACAGGGGTATTCTTAATGAGCAGTTCTTC	CASSPDRGILNEQFF
TRBV15	TRBJ2-3	NA	few	TGTGCCACCAGCAGGGTTCGGCAGGTCACGCAGTATTTT	CATSRVRQVTQYF
TRBV7-6	TRBJ2-5	TRBD2	NA	TGTGCCAGCAGCTTAGCGACTAGCGGGGGGGCGTTAGGCGATGAGCAGTACTTC	CASSLATSGGALGDEQYF
TRBV11-2	TRBJ1-1	TRBD1	NA	TGTGCCAGCGCATGGTGGGACAGACCAAAAACTGAAGCTTTCTTT	CASAWWDRPKTEAFF
TRBV28	TRBJ2-1	NA	NA	TGTGTCAGCAGCAGGACAGGGAGGGAGACCCAGTTCTTC	CVSSRTGRETQFF
TRBV6-2/TRBV6-3	TRBJ2-5	TRBD2	few	TGTGCCAGCAGTTGGCTAGCGGGAGCACTTCGGGAGACCCAGTACTTC	CASSWLAGALRETQYF
TRBV13	TRBJ2-7	NA	once	TGTGCCAGCAGCCCCGGGCCAGGTAGATCCTACGAGCAGTACTTC	CASSPGPGRSYEQYF
TRBV20-1	TRBJ2-2	NA	NA	TGCAGTGCTAGAGTGAGACGAGACACCGGGGAGCTGTTTTTT	CSARVRRDTGELFF
TRBV7-2	TRBJ1-1	TRBD1	few	TGTGCCAGCAGCGTACACAGGGGGATGAACACTGAAGCTTTCTTT	CASSVHRGMNTEAFF
TRBV9	TRBJ2-1	NA	NA	TGTGCCAGCAGCGTTGGACGAGGGGGAAAGGATGAGCAGTTCTTC	CASSVGRGGKDEQFF
TRBV28	TRBJ2-2	TRBD2	NA	TGTGCCAGCAGTCCCTCGACAAGCGGGGGGCACACCGGGGAGCTGTTTTTT	CASSPSTSGGHTGELFF
TRBV27	TRBJ1-2	NA	NA	TGTGCCAGCACCGAGAGGGGGAAAGCTAACTATGGCTACACCTTC	CASTERGKANYGYTF
TRBV4-3	TRBJ1-4	NA	NA	TGCGCCAGCAGCCAAGATGGGGAGGGGCCCGATAATGAAAAACTGTTTTTT	CASSQDGEGPDNEKLFF
TRBV12-3/TRBV12-4	TRBJ2-6	NA	NA	TGTGCCAGCAGTTCCCCGAGAGGTTCTGGGGCCAACGTCCTGACTTTC	CASSSPRGSGANVLTF
TRBV18	TRBJ1-1	NA	NA	TGTGCCAGCTCATTTTCGGGGGTCCGGAACACTGAAGCTTTCTTT	CASSFSGVRNTEAFF
TRBV30	TRBJ2-7	NA	NA	TGTGCCTGGAGTGAAAAGGGGACCCCCTACGAGCAGTACTTC	CAWSEKGTPYEQYF
TRBV7-2	TRBJ1-1	NA	NA	TGTGCCAGCAGCTTAGTCAGGGCGAACACTGAAGCTTTCTTT	CASSLVRANTEAFF
TRBV7-2	TRBJ2-1	TRBD2	NA	TGTGCCAGCAGCTTAGTAGCGGGGGGGCAGTTCTTC	CASSLVAGGQFF
TRBV28	TRBJ2-1	NA	few	TGTGCCAGCAGTATATCCGGTGACAGGTCTCTCCGGGAGCAGTTCTTC	CASSISGDRSLREQFF
TRBV20-1	TRBJ1-4	NA	NA	TGCAGTGCTAGAGCCCGGCGGGGAATTAATGAAAAACTGTTTTTT	CSARARRGINEKLFF
TRBV7-9	TRBJ2-1	TRBD2	NA	TGTGCCAGTAGCTTAGATAGCGGGAGAGCCAATGAGCAGTTCTTC	CASSLDSGRANEQFF
TRBV6-1	TRBJ1-2	NA	few	TGTGCCAGCAGTGAATCGGGGGATCGCTATGGCTACACCTTC	CASSESGDRYGYTF
TRBV4-2	TRBJ2-1	NA	NA	TGTGCCAGCAGCCAAGATTGGACACAGCTTAGCTCCTACAATGAGCAGTTCTTC	CASSQDWTQLSSYNEQFF
TRBV9	TRBJ1-5	TRBD1	NA	TGTGCCAGCGGTGAGGACAGGGTTCACAATCAGCCCCTGCATTTT	CASGEDRVHNQPLHF
TRBV5-1	TRBJ2-7	TRBD1	once	TGCGCCAGCAGCTTGGCCCCCGGGACAGGGGCCTACGAGCAGTACTTC	CASSLAPGTGAYEQYF
TRBV6-1	TRBJ2-5	TRBD1	NA	TGTGCCAGCAGTGAACGGACAGGCTTACAAGAGACCCAGTACTTC	CASSERTGLQETQYF
TRBV24-1	TRBJ1-2	NA	NA	TGTGCCACCAGTGATCCGACAGACGGCTACACCTTC	CATSDPTDGYTF